Listed below are T cell receptor beta chains from one sample, sequenced in a study of blood T cell repertoires in COVID-19. Some clones are missing from TCRdb's copy, which holds only in-frame ones; the method was immunoSEQ multiplex PCR. This sample carries around 260,000 clones, about 91% of them seen once, and the ten largest clones take approximately 2.6%. Sample: peripheral blood. These receptor sequences come from a person aged 18 to 30 with COVID-19, enrolled during active disease. CDR3s include the opening cysteine and the closing phenylalanine or tryptophan.

V	J	CDR3
TRBV6-5	TRBJ1-2	CASRGGTGLGYTF
TRBV11-2	TRBJ2-7	CASSREGVSYEQYF
TRBV7-2	TRBJ1-3	CASRISGANTIYF
TRBV27	TRBJ2-3	CASSFFGGTTDTQYF
TRBV9	TRBJ1-2	CASSVNPPTANYGYTF
TRBV27	TRBJ2-7	CASSPLAGPLEQYF
TRBV15	TRBJ2-7	CATSREQGISYEQYF
TRBV7-3	TRBJ2-3	CASSSGSTDTQYF
TRBV12-3/TRBV12-4	TRBJ2-7	CASSSQFLDEQYF
TRBV9	TRBJ2-2	CASSIQTGSNTGELFF
TRBV15	TRBJ1-2	CATSREQGRDYGYTF
TRBV2	TRBJ1-1	CASNLQVNTEAFF
TRBV27	TRBJ1-2	CASSARQGISYTF
TRBV6-5	TRBJ1-1	CASSYSRGSTEAFF
TRBV5-1	TRBJ1-2	CASSLKQGVGYGYTF
TRBV4-1	TRBJ2-7	CASSQTASGTYEQYF
TRBV9	TRBJ1-6	CASSLSGQNNSPLHF
TRBV7-9	TRBJ2-5	CASSLDGAKETQYF
TRBV13	TRBJ2-7	CASSFPGAYEQYF
TRBV4-3	TRBJ2-3	CASSQDLRGTSRDTQYF
TRBV7-8	TRBJ2-7	CASSPGGYEQYF
TRBV29-1	TRBJ1-1	CSVETGVLGTEAFF
TRBV24-1	TRBJ2-3	CATSDRTDTQYF
TRBV29-1	TRBJ2-3	CSVVEDYFTDTQYF
TRBV6-5	TRBJ1-1	CASSYSQGMNAFF
TRBV28	TRBJ2-1	CASSSSSGNDEQFF
TRBV2	TRBJ1-2	CASHQTGGWDGYTF
TRBV6-5	TRBJ2-7	CASSSPREQYF
TRBV29-1	TRBJ1-2	CSVVGGADGYTF
TRBV6-2/TRBV6-3	TRBJ1-2	CASSYPGVANYGYTF
TRBV7-2	TRBJ1-4	CASSLAGTTNEKLFF
TRBV7-8	TRBJ1-4	CASSPWGQGINEKLFF
TRBV27	TRBJ2-2	CASKPGSKNTGELFF
TRBV19	TRBJ1-3	CASSQRSGNTIYF
TRBV7-2	TRBJ1-2	CASSGTDLNGYTF
TRBV5-1	TRBJ2-7	CASSLVSGTGGNEQYF
TRBV6-6	TRBJ1-6	CASIPWGGDFNSPLHF
TRBV13	TRBJ2-1	CASSLGRGRTNEQFF
TRBV5-8	TRBJ2-3	CASSLERGGTDTQYF
TRBV2	TRBJ2-5	CASSHPIDRGDETQYF
TRBV6-4	TRBJ1-5	CASSDTQGLRFLINQPQHF
TRBV27	TRBJ2-1	CASTRPGLDNEQFF